This entry features one T cell receptor (beta chain) sequence. This clonotype is medium-sized (0.01 to 0.1%). Its antigen specificity is not known. Nothing much larger sits one base from this clone, and base qualities are not available. CDR1 and CDR2, per the germline V gene, are SGHTA and FQGTGA. V lost 3 bases and J lost 5 bases, and the count of bases not matched to a germline gene is 7. There are 15 amino acids in the CDR3, from cysteine to phenylalanine inclusive. Just CDR3 DNA is preserved here, 45 bases in frame from base 1. The sample comes from a study of spatial heterogeneity in lung cancer (dated by TCRdb to 2018 to 2020). Broadly, across the study: More beta-chain than alpha-chain transcripts were consistently detected, likely reflecting higher beta-chain transcript abundance. Both alpha and beta chains were TCR-sequenced in 220 or so tumor regions, approximately 64 matched nontumor lung samples and around 54 PBMC samples obtained at surgery. TCR alpha and beta repertoires were quantitatively compared across multiple tumor regions, matched nontumor lung and blood in non-small cell lung cancer. In the raw uncorrected reads, each unique combination of TCR and UMI appeared more than ten times on average. A strong correlation was found between TCR transcript counts in tumor regions and a T cell transcriptional module score from matched bulk RNA-seq. Nonsynonymous mutation counts, determined by whole-exome sequencing of tumor tissue, were related to TCR repertoire features. Overall results and qualifications from the work: Counts of ubiquitous and regional expanded TCRs were found to correlate with counts of ubiquitous and regional nonsynonymous mutations, respectively. Additional single-cell paired TCR alpha and beta sequencing was considered necessary to confirm, at a functional level, the hypothesis that regional TCRs recognize regional mutations. TCR-seq was estimated to cover only around 6.4% of tumor T cells for alpha chains and around 13% for beta chains. The number of expanded intratumoral alpha and beta TCRs correlated with the tumor nonsynonymous mutation count.

The library was obtained by 5' RACE. The instrument given in TCRdb is NextSeq 500. To allow correction of PCR and sequencing errors, the TCR library protocol tagged every TCR cDNA molecule with a unique molecular identifier. The study's processing was this. Decombinator tools were used for TCR identification, UMI-based error correction and CDR3 extraction. TCRs above a frequency of 2 per 1,000, corresponding to the top 1% of the tumor frequency distribution, were defined as expanded. Expanded tumor TCRs were classed as regional if statistically deemed absent (corrected P<0.05) from at least one tumor region, otherwise ubiquitous. Each repertoire was subsampled 100 times to 5,000 TCRs, after which Renyi diversity was computed with the R vegan package. CDR3 similarity networks were built from amino acid triplet string-kernel similarity, with CDR3s being connected when pairwise similarity was above 0.82. TCRdb redid the processing of the public reads, applying fastp at Q25 and MiXCR, and retained in-frame beta chains. CDR3 protein sequences are deduplicated, and each keeps its most common genes and DNA. The V and J calls and clone size come from TCRdb's table, not from the authors' own analysis. The sample table records some 1,000 distinct CDR3 sequences; approximately 30% of these occur just once. The leading ten clones occupy over 25% of the sample.

Reading the label with the study, this specimen's time point is: sample taken at primary tumor resection. Donors were under 95 patients with early-stage, untreated non-small cell lung cancer from the lung TRACERx cohort. For TCR sequencing, whole RNA was extracted from tumor and nontumor lung tissue, or from cryopreserved PBMC samples, and no cell sorting was done. Only patients with enough RNA available from two or more tumor regions were chosen for TCR sequencing. A lung pathologist reviewed the tumor and adjacent nontumor lung specimens before the specimens were selected. The sample in question was lung tumor tissue, obtained at surgery. The V and J genes are TRBV7-3 and TRBJ2-3; 8 bases in the middle match TRBD2. The receptor comes from a male donor with early-stage non-small cell lung cancer. The CDR3 loop reads CASSLAGGVQDTQYF. The DNA sequence reads TGTGCCAGCAGCTTGGCGGGGGGCGTCCAAGATACGCAGTATTTT.